A single sample gave rise to the 20 T cell receptor beta chains below, sequenced in a study of blood T cell repertoires in COVID-19. The table came from immunoSEQ multiplex PCR; TCRdb's copy has only in-frame clones and leaves some out. The sample includes 410,000 or so clones, more than 80% of them seen just once. The sequenced sample was peripheral blood. These receptors were obtained from a woman aged 25 to 39 with active or convalescent COVID-19.

The chain recombines TRBV24-1 with TRBJ2-1; a weak D match, TRBD2 (5 bases). With 5 bases removed from V and 5 bases from J, the gap between germline ends came to 12 bases. The CDR3 totals 14 residues. From germline, CDR1 is KGHDR and CDR2 SFDVKD. The CDR3 DNA sequence: TGTGCCACCAGTGTTTCCGGGAATGACAATGAGCAGTTCTTC. It codes for CATSVSGNDNEQFF.

The J gene is TRBJ2-5, the V gene TRBV30; a weak D match, TRBD2 (6 bases). The V end was cut by 4 bases, the J end by 5 bases, with 11 bases between. Germline-derived CDR1 and CDR2 are GTSNPN and SVGIG (reference sequence). The CDR3 sequence is 12 residues long. CDR3 sequence (DNA): TGTGCCTGGAATGACGGGAGCGAGACCCAGTACTTC. As protein: CAWNDGSETQYF.

The V and J genes are TRBV30 and TRBJ2-1; 8 nucleotides agree with TRBD2. Germline trimming cut 4 bases from V and 12 bases from J; bases unmatched to any gene: 8. The CDR3 spans 12 residues. CDR1 is GTSNPN and CDR2 is SVGIG in the germline V gene (reference sequence). CDR3 sequence reads: CAWNPVAGRQFF. The DNA for the CDR3 is TGTGCCTGGAACCCAGTAGCGGGAAGGCAGTTCTTC.

This chain connects TRBV30 to TRBJ2-2, with D possibly matching TRBD2 (6 bases). From germline, CDR1 is GTSNPN and CDR2 SVGIG (reference sequence). V shed 4 bases and J shed 8 bases, with 14 bases lying between them. The CDR3 runs to 13 residues. DNA of the CDR3: TGTGCCTGGACATCGGGGGTAACGGGGGAGCTGTTTTTT. It codes for CAWTSGVTGELFF.

This clone was seen a single time. This chain links TRBV6-5 with TRBJ1-1, with D uncertain. V shed 7 bases and J shed 1 base, with 4 bases lying between them. Germline values: CDR1 MNHEY, CDR2 SVGAGI. The CDR3 extends over 11 amino acids. The CDR3 loop reads CASTKNTEAFF. DNA of the CDR3: TGTGCCAGCACTAAGAACACTGAAGCTTTCTTT.

This chain connects TRBV19 to TRBJ1-2, with a possible D match to TRBD1 (5 bases). The V end was cut by 7 bases, the J end by 8 bases, with 23 bases between. Germline V lookup: CDR1 LNHDA, CDR2 SQIVND (reference sequence). This CDR3 spans 15 amino acids. The CDR3 loop reads CASIPRGEGIGGYTF. As DNA, the CDR3 is TGTGCCAGTATTCCCCGAGGGGAGGGGATAGGCGGCTACACCTTC.

This clone has a single count. The chain links TRBV6-5 to TRBJ2-3; D may be TRBD2 (5 bases). The germline V and J ends were trimmed by 2 bases and 11 bases, with 11 bases remaining between them. Germline loops: CDR1 MNHEY, CDR2 SVGAGI. The CDR3 consists of 12 residues. This chain's CDR3 is CASSYEGIRQYF. The CDR3 region has the DNA TGTGCCAGCAGTTACGAGGGCATTCGGCAGTATTTT.

V and J are TRBV6-6 and TRBJ1-4; perhaps TRBD1 as D (6 bases). This CDR3 comprises 15 residues. CDR1 is MNHNY and CDR2 is SVGAGI in the germline V gene (reference sequence). V lost 0 bases and J 5 bases, leaving 10 bases between the germline ends. CDR3 bases: TGTGCCAGCAGTTACTCTACAGGGCCAAATGAAAAACTGTTTTTT. This sequence encodes CASSYSTGPNEKLFF.

This chain connects TRBV5-5 to TRBJ1-3; TRBD1 aligns across 7 bases. Trimming at V came to 4 bases and at J to 0 bases, leaving 4 bases not matched to a gene. The germline CDR1 and CDR2 sequences are SGHKS and YYEKEE (reference sequence). This CDR3 has 15 residues. The DNA of the CDR3 is TGTGCCAGCAGCCAGGGACAGCTCTCTGGAAACACCATATATTTT. Encoded protein: CASSQGQLSGNTIYF.

In DNA form, the CDR3 reads TGCGCCAGCAGCCCTCCATTTGGTAGCGGGAGCAATGAGCAGTTCTTC. The encoded protein is CASSPPFGSGSNEQFF. The chain employs TRBV4-1 and TRBJ2-1; 9 positions agree with TRBD2. Trimming took 4 bases from V and 6 from J; bases not matched to a gene: 10. Germline V gene sequence: CDR1 MGHRA, CDR2 YSYEKL. The length of the CDR3 is 16 residues.

This sequence joins TRBV5-1 and TRBJ1-1, with unresolved D. V gave up 0 bases and J gave up 6 bases, with 12 bases separating them. Germline V gives CDR1 SGHRS, CDR2 YFSETQ. The CDR3 extends over 14 amino acids. CDR3: CASSLVPGTAEAFF. In DNA form, the CDR3 reads TGCGCCAGCAGCTTGGTCCCAGGTACGGCTGAAGCTTTCTTT.

This chain connects TRBV5-1 to TRBJ2-5, with a possible D match to TRBD1 (5 bases). Trimming left V 0 bases short and J 5 bases short, with 8 bases between. This CDR3 has 13 residues. Germline-derived CDR1 and CDR2 are SGHRS and YFSETQ. CDR3 region: CASSLGGRETQYF. CDR3 coding DNA: TGCGCCAGCAGCTTGGGGGGCCGGGAGACCCAGTACTTC.

J is TRBJ1-6 and V is TRBV7-9, with TRBD1 identical over 11 bases. The germline CDR1 and CDR2 sequences are SEHNR and FQNEAQ (reference sequence). Trimming removed 0 bases from V and 9 bases from J; junction bases left unmatched: 7. This CDR3 spans 17 amino acids. CDR3 region: CASSLAPGGTGGSPLHF. CDR3 sequence (DNA): TGTGCCAGCAGCTTAGCCCCCGGCGGGACAGGGGGTTCACCCCTCCACTTT.

This clone has only a few counts. V gene TRBV6-5 combines with J gene TRBJ1-4; D is uncertain. The V end lost 6 bases, the J end lost 5 bases, and 13 bases lay between the germline ends. The germline CDR1 and CDR2 sequences are MNHEY and SVGAGI. The CDR3 is 14 amino acids. Here the CDR3 DNA reads TGTGCCAGCAGCCTACAGATCCTGAATGAAAAACTGTTTTTT. Amino acid sequence: CASSLQILNEKLFF.

The rearrangement links TRBV12-3 or TRBV12-4 to TRBJ1-6; TRBD1 might be the D (5 bases). The CDR3 is made up of 13 amino acids. V was trimmed by 5 bases and J by 9 bases, leaving 11 bases between them. Here the CDR3 reads CASSTRGSSPLHF. The CDR3 DNA sequence: TGTGCCAGCAGTACCCGGGGGAGTTCACCCCTCCACTTT.

The chain carries TRBV10-1 and TRBJ2-1, with TRBD2 matching 9 bases. The CDR3 has 16 residues. Per the germline V gene, CDR1 is WNHNN and CDR2 is SYGVQD (reference sequence). Trimming cost V 2 bases and J 6 bases; bases outside gene matches: 8. This CDR3 is CASSEVGGRDRNEQFF. The CDR3 DNA is TGCGCCAGCAGTGAGGTGGGCGGGAGGGATCGCAATGAGCAGTTCTTC.

The chain combines TRBV3-1 (or the pseudogene TRBV3-2) with TRBJ2-5, with 7 nucleotides matching TRBD2. The germline CDR1 and CDR2 sequences are LGHDT and YNNKEL (reference sequence). The CDR3 runs 21 residues. Trimming removed 0 bases from V and 1 base from J; junction bases left unmatched: 20. This CDR3 reads CASSQEPAPAVYAGVQETQYF. CDR3 bases: TGTGCCAGCAGCCAAGAACCGGCGCCGGCGGTGTACGCGGGAGTCCAAGAGACCCAGTACTTC.

This clone was seen only once. This chain links TRBV29-1 with TRBJ2-5, with 8 positions matching TRBD2. Germline V gives CDR1 SQVTM, CDR2 ANQGSEA. The CDR3 is 19 amino acids. The junction had 15 bases not matched to a gene; V was cut back by 0 bases and J by 0 bases. The CDR3 DNA follows: TGCAGCGTTGAAGATAAGGCCCCCAAGCGGGGGAAGTACCAAGAGACCCAGTACTTC. Translating gives CSVEDKAPKRGKYQETQYF.

The table lists this clone with a few counts. The chain uses TRBV18 and TRBJ2-3; possibly TRBD1 for D (6 bases). The CDR3 length is 14 residues. Per germline, CDR1 KGHSH and CDR2 LQKENI. The V gene lost 3 bases and the J gene lost 2 bases, with 9 bases spanning the gap. The chain's CDR3 is CASSPDSVTDTQYF. CDR3 in DNA: TGTGCCAGCTCACCGGACAGCGTCACAGATACGCAGTATTTT.

The V gene is TRBV20-1, the J gene TRBJ2-1; 9 bases are shared with TRBD2. The CDR3 covers 11 residues. From germline, CDR1 is DFQATT and CDR2 SNEGSKA (reference sequence). The CDR3 loop reads CSARLADRQFF. CDR3 in DNA: TGCAGCGCGAGACTAGCGGATCGCCAGTTCTTC.